This T cell receptor beta chain stems from a study of T cells after yellow fever vaccination. This clonotype was seen at least ten times. TCRdb independently ran MiXCR on the 5' RACE reads; one entry per CDR3 protein. The profile shows approximately 510,000 distinct CDR3 sequences, just over 20% of them singletons. From germline, CDR1 is SQVTM and CDR2 ANQGSEA. The CDR3 length is 15 residues. V trimming: 7 bases; J trimming: 3 bases; junction bases outside the gene matches: 8. The sequenced sample was PBMCs, obtained more than 20 days after the first yellow fever vaccination. This clonotype was sampled from a man aged 18 to 29 who received the YFV17D yellow fever vaccine. V is TRBV29-1 and J is TRBJ2-2; 10 bases are a match to TRBD1. For the CDR3, the DNA is TGCAGCGCGACAGGGGGCGGATCGGACACCGGGGAGCTGTTTTTT. The encoded protein is CSATGGGSDTGELFF.